This T cell receptor beta chain is drawn from a study of cytomegalovirus exposure and HLA in healthy donors. Overall study results and limits: Analysis was carried out at a later point, and it linked a missense DCLRE1C variant to TCR beta V- and J-gene trimming.

Healthy bone marrow donors supplied every sample. The PCR ran on 60 Vbeta and 13 Jbeta primers. Generated by immunoSEQ multiplex PCR, the TCRdb table keeps only in-frame clones and is missing some. This table has more than 150,000 clones, roughly 80% appearing once. Remarks on this clone: What it binds is unknown.

The V segment lost 6 bases and the J segment 7 bases; nucleotides outside the gene matches: 18. CDR1 and CDR2 from the germline V gene are MNHNS and SASEGT. The CDR3 length is 19 residues. Sequencing was carried out using PBMCs. This TCR derives from a woman between 35 and 50 years old in good health and CMV-seropositive. The J gene is TRBJ2-1, the V gene TRBV6-1, with TRBD2 matching over 13 bases. CDR3 sequence: CASREPAGTSGNVGNEQFF. The CDR3, as DNA: TGTGCCAGCAGAGAACCTGCCGGGACTAGCGGGAACGTGGGGAATGAGCAGTTCTTC.